The 3 T cell receptor beta chains in this list originate from one sample, sequenced in a study of blood T cell repertoires in COVID-19. Sequencing used immunoSEQ multiplex PCR; TCRdb keeps in-frame clones, though not all of them. This sample has fewer than 250,000 clones, with about 90% found just once. The sequenced sample was PBMCs or T cells enriched from blood (not recorded which). These receptors were obtained from a man younger than 40 who had recovered from COVID-19.

At least ten counts were recorded for this clone. V gene TRBV18 combines with J gene TRBJ1-5; 7 nucleotides agree with TRBD1. The CDR3 has 15 amino acids. The V segment lost 5 bases and the J segment 1 base; nucleotides outside the gene matches: 5. In germline, CDR1 is KGHSH, CDR2 LQKENI. The CDR3 reads CASSTTGKSNQPQHF. CDR3 DNA: TGTGCCAGCTCAACGACAGGGAAAAGCAATCAGCCCCAGCATTTT.

For the CDR3, the DNA is TGTGCCAGTAGTATAGCAGGGGAGCTATCTAGCACAGATACGCAGTATTTT. This gives the protein CASSIAGELSSTDTQYF. This sequence joins TRBV19 and TRBJ2-3; possible D gene TRBD1, 6 bases. Germline lookup yields CDR1 LNHDA and CDR2 SQIVND (reference sequence). The CDR3 is 17 residues long. V lost 1 base and J lost 0, with 14 bases in between.

The CDR3 DNA is TGTGCCTGGTCACAGGGGCACGAGCAGTACTTC. Its protein is CAWSQGHEQYF. The rearrangement uses TRBV30 and TRBJ2-7, with 7 bases aligning to TRBD1. This CDR3 is 11 amino acids long. The germline V gene has CDR1 GTSNPN and CDR2 SVGIG (reference sequence). After removal of 5 bases from V and 5 bases from J, the junction contained 3 bases not matched to a gene.